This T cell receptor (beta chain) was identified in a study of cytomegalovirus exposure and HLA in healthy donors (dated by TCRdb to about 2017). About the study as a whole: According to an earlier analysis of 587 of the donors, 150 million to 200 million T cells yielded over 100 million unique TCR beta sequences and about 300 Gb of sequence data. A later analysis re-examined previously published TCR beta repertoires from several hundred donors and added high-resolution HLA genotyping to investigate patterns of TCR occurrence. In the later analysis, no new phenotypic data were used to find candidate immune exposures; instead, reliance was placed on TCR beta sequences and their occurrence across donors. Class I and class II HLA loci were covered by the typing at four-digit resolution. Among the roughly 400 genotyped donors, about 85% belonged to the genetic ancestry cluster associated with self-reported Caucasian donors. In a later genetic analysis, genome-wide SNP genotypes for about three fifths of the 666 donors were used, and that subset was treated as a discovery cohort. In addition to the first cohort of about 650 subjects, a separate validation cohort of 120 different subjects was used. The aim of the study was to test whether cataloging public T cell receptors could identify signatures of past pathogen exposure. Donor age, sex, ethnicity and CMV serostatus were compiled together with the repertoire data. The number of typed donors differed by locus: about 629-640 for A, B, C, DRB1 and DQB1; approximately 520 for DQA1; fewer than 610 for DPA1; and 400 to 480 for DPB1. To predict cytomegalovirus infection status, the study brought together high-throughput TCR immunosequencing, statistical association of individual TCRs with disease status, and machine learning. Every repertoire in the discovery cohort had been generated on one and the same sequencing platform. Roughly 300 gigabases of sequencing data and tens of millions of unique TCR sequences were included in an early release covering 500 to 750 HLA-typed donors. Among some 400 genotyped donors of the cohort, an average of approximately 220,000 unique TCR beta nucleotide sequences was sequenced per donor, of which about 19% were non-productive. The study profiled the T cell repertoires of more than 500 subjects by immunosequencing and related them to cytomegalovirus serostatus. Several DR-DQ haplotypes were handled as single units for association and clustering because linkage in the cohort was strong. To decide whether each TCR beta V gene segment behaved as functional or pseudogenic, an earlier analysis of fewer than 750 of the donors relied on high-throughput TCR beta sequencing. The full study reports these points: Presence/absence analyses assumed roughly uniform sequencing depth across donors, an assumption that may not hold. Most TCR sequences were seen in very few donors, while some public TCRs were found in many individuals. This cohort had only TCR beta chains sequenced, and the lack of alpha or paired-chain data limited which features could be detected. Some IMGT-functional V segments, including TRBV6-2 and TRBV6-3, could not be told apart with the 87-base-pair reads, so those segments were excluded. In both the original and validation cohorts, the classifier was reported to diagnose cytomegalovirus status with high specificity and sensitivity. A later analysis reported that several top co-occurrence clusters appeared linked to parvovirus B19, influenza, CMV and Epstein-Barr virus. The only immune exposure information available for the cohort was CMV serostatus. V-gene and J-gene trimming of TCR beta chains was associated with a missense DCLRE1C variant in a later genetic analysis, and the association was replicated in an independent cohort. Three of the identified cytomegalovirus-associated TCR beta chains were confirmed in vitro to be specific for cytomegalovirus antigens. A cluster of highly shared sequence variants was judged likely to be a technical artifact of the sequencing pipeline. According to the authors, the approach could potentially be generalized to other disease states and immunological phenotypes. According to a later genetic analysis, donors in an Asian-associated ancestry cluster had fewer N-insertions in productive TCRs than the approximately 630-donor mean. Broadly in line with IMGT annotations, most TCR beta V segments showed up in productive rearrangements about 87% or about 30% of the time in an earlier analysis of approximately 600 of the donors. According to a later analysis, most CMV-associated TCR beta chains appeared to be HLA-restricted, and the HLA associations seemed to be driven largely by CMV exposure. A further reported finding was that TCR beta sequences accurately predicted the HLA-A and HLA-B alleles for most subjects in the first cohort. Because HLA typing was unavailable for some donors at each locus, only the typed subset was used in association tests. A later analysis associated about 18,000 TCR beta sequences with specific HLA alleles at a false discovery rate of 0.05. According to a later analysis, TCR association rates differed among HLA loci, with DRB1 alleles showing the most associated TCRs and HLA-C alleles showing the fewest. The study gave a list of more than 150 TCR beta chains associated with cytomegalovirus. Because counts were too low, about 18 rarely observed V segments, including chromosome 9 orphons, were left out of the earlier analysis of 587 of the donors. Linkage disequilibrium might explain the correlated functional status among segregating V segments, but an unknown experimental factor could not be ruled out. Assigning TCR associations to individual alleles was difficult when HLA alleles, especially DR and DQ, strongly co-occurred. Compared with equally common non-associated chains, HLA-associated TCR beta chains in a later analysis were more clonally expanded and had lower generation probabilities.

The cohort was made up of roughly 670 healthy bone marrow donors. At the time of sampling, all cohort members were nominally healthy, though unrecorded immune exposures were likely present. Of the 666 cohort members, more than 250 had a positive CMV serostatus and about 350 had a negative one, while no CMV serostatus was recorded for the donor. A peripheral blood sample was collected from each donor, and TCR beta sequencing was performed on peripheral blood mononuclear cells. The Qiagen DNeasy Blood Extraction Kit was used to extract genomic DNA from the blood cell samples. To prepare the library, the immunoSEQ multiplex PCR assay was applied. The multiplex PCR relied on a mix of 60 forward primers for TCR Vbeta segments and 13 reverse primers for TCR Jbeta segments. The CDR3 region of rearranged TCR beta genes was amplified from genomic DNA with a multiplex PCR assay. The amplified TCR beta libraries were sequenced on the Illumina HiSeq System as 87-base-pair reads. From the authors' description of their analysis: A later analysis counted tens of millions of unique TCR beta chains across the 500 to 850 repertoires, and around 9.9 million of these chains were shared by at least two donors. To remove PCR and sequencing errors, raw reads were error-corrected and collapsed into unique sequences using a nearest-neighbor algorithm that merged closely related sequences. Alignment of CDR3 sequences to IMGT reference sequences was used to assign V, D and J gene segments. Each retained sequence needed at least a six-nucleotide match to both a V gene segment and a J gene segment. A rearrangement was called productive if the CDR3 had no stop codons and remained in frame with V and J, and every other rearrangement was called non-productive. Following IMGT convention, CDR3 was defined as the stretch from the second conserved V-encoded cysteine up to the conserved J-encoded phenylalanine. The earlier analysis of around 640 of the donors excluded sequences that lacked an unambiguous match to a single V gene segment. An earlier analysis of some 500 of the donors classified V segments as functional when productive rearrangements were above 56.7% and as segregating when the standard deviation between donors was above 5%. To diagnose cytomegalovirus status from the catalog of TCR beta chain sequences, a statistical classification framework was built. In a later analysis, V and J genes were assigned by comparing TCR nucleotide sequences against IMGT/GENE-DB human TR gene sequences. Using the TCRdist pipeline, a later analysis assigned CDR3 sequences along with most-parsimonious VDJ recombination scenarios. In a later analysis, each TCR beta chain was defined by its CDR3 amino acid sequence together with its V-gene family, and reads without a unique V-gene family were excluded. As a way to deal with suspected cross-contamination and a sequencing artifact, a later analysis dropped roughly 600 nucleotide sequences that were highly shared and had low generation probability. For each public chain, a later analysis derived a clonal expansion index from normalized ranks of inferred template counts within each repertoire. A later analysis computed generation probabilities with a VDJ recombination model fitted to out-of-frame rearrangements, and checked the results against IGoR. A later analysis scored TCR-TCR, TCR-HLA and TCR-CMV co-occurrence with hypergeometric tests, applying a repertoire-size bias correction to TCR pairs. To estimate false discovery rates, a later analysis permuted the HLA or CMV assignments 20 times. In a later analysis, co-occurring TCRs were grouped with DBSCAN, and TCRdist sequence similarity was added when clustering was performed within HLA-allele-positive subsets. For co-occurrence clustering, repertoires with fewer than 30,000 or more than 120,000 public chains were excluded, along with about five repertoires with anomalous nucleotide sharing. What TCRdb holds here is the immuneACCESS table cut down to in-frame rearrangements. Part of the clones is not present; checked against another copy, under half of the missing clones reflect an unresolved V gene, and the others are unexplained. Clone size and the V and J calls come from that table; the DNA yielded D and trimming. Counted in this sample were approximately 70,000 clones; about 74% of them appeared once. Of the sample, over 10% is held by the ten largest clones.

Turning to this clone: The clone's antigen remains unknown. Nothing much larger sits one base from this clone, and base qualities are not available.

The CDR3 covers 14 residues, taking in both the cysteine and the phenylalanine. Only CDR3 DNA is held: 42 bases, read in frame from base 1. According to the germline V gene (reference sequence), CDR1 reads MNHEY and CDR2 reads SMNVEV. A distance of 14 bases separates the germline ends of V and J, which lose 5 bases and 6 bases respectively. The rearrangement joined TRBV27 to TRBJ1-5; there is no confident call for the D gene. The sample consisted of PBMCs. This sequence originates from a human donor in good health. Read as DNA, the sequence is TGTGCCAGCAGTGGCAGACGGGCGGGTCAGCCCCAGCATTTT. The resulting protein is CASSGRRAGQPQHF.